This T cell receptor beta chain was retrieved from a study of T cell responses to AZD1222 COVID-19 vaccine. Profiling relied on immunoSEQ multiplex PCR, and the TCRdb table lists in-frame clones only, not all of them. The sample shows more than 110,000 clones, around nine tenths of them seen only once. This clonotype originated in an adult in good health. The material sequenced was peripheral blood, taken on day 0 of AZD1222 vaccination.

The CDR3 bases are TGCGCCAGCAGCCAAGTCGGGAGGGGTGAGCAGTTCTTC. It codes for CASSQVGRGEQFF. The rearrangement uses TRBV4-3 and TRBJ2-1, with 8 positions matching TRBD2. The CDR3 has 13 residues. V shed 1 base, J shed 9 bases, and the junction held 2 bases outside the gene matches. Germline V gene sequence: CDR1 LGHNA, CDR2 YSLEER.